This T cell receptor (beta chain) was obtained from a study of tumor and adjacent non-tumor tissue in lung cancer. Study details: Samples averaged about 4.17 million productive TCRbeta reads each. Whole-study results and caveats: Top 100 clones took a larger repertoire share in normal lung.

Remarks on this clonotype: As yet, its antigen is unknown. The CDR3 does not end in the conserved phenylalanine or tryptophan, so this is likely a read error.

CDR1 is ENHRY and CDR2 is SYGVKD in the germline V gene. This CDR3 comprises 13 residues. TCRbeta libraries were built with three rounds of nested PCR, modified from ARM-PCR. Via MiXCR, TCRdb re-called the multiplex PCR reads, giving one row per CDR3 protein. The sample yields fewer than 85,000 distinct CDR3 sequences, around four fifths seen once. RNA was extracted from bulk tissue without any cell sorting. This chain connects TRBV10-3 to TRBJ2-1; tentatively, D is TRBD2 (5 bases). This TCR derives from a woman aged 45-65 years with non-small cell lung cancer. Sequencing input: lung tumor tissue. The DNA for the CDR3 is TGTGCAACGCGTGGGAGCTCCTACAATGAGCAGTTCTCA. Translating it yields CATRGSSYNEQFS.